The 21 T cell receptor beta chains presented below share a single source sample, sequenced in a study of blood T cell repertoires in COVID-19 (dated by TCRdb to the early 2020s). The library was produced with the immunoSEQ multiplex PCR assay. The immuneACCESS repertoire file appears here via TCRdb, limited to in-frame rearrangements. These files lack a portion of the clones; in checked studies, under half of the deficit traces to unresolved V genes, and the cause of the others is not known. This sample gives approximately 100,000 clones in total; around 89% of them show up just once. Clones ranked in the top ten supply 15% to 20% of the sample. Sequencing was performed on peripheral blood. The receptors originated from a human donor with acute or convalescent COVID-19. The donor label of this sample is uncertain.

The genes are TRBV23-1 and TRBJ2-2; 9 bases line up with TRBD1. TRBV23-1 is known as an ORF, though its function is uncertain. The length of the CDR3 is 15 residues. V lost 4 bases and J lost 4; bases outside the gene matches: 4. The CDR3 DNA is TGCGCCAGCAGTCGGGACAGGGAGGGCACCGGGGAGCTGTTTTTT. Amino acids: CASSRDREGTGELFF.

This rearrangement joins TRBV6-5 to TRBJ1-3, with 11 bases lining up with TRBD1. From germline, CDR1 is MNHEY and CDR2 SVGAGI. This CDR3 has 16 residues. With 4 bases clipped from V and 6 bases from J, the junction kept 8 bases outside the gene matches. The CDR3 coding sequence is TGTGCCAGCAGTTCCTCCCAGGGACAGGGGGAAAACACCATATATTTT. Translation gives CASSSSQGQGENTIYF.

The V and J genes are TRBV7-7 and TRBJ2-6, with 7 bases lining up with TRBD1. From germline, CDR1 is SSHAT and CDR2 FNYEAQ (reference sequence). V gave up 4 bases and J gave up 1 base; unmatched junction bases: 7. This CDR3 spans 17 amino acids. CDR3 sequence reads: CASSSLGGRSGANVLTF. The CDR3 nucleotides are TGTGCCAGCAGCTCTTTAGGGGGCAGGTCTGGGGCCAACGTCCTGACTTTC.

CDR3 bases: TGTGCCAGCAGCAAAAGGGGCGGGAGGGGGGATACGCAGTATTTT. It translates to CASSKRGGRGDTQYF. V and J are TRBV3-1 (or the pseudogene TRBV3-2) and TRBJ2-3, with 9 nucleotides matching TRBD2. Germline CDR1 is LGHDT and CDR2 is YNNKEL (reference sequence). There are 15 residues in the CDR3. Germline trimming cut 5 bases from V and 6 bases from J; bases unmatched to any gene: 9.

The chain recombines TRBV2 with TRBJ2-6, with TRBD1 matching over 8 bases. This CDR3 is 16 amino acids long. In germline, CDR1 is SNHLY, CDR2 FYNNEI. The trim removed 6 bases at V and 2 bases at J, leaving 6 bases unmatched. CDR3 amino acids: CASSRGLGPGANVLTF. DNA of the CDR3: TGTGCCAGCAGCAGGGGGCTTGGACCTGGGGCCAACGTCCTGACTTTC.

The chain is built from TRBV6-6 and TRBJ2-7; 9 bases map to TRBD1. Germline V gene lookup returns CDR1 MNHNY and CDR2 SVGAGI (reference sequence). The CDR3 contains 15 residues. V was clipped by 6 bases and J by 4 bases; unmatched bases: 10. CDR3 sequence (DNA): TGTGCCAGCAGCCTGGGACAGGGAGTGTTGTACGAGCAGTACTTC. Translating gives CASSLGQGVLYEQYF.

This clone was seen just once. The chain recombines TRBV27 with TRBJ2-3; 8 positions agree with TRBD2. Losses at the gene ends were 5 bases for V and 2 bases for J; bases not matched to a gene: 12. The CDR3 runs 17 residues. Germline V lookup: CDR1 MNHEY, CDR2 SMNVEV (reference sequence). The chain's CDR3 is CASSTPGLAPNTDTQYF. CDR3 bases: TGTGCCAGCAGTACCCCTGGACTAGCCCCCAACACAGATACGCAGTATTTT.

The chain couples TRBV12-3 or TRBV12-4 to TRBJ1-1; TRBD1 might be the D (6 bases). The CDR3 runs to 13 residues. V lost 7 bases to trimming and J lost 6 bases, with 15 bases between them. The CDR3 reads CASIPFEGAEAFF. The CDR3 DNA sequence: TGTGCCAGCATCCCCTTCGAGGGGGCTGAAGCTTTCTTT.

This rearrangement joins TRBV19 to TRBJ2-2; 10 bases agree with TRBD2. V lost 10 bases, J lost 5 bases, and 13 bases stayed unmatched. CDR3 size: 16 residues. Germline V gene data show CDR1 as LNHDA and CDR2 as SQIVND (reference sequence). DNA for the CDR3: TGTGCCACAGGGGGAACTAGCGGGAAGATTACCGGGGAGCTGTTTTTT. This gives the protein CATGGTSGKITGELFF.

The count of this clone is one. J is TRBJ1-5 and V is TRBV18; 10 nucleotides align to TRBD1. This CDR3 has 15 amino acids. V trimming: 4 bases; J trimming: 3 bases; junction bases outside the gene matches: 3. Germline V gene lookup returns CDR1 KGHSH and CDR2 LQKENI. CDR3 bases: TGTGCCAGCTCACGAGACAGGGGGCACAATCAGCCCCAGCATTTT. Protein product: CASSRDRGHNQPQHF.

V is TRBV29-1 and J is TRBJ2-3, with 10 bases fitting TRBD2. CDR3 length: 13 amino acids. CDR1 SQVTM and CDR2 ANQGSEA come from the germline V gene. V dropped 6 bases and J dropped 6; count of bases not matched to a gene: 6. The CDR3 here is CSVGAGGRDTQYF. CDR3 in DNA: TGCAGCGTGGGAGCGGGAGGGAGGGATACGCAGTATTTT.

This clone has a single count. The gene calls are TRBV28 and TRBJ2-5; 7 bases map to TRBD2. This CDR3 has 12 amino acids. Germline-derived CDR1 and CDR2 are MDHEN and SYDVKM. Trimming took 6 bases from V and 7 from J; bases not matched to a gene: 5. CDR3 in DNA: TGTGCCAGCAGCTCAACTAGCGTGACCCAGTACTTC. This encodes CASSSTSVTQYF.

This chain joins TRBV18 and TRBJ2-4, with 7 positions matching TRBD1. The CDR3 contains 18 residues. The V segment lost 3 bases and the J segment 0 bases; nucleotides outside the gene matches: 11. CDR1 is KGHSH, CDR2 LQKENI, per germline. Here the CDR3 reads CASSPGTATFLAKNIQYF. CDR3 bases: TGTGCCAGCTCACCGGGGACAGCTACTTTTTTAGCCAAAAACATTCAGTACTTC.

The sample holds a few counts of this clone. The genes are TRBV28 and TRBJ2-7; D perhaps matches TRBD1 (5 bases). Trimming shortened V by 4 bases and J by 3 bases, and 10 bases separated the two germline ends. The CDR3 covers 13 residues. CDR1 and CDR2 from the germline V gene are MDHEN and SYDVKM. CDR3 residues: CASSSQGNYEQYF. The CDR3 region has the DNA TGTGCCAGCAGTTCTCAGGGCAACTACGAGCAGTACTTC.

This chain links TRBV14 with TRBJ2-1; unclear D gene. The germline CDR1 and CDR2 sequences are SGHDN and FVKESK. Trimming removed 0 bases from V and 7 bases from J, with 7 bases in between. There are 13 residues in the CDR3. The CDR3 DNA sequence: TGTGCCAGCAGCCAAGATCTACGGAATGAGCAGTTCTTC. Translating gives CASSQDLRNEQFF.

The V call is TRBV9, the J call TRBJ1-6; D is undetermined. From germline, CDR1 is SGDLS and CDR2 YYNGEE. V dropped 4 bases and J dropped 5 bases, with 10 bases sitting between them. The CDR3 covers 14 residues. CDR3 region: CASSLSRDNSPLHF. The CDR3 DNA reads TGTGCCAGCAGCTTGTCCCGAGATAATTCACCCCTCCACTTT.

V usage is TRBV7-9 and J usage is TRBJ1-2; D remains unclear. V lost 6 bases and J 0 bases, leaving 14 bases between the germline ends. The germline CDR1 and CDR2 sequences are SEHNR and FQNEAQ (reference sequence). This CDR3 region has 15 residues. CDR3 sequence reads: CASRLDGASNYGYTF. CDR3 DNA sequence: TGTGCCAGCAGACTCGACGGAGCGTCTAACTATGGCTACACCTTC. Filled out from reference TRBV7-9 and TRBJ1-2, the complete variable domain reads DTGVSQNPRHKITKRGQNVTFRCDPISEHNRLYWYRQTLGQGPEFLTYFQNEAQLEKSRLLSDRFSAERPKGSFSTLEIQRTEQGDSAMYLCASRLDGASNYGYTFGSGTRLTVV.

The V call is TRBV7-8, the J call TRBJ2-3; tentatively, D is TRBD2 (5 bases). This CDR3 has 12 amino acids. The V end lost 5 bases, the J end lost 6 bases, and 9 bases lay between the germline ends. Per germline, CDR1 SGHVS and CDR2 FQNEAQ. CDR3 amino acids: CASSPAGDTQYF. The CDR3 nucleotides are TGTGCCAGCAGCCCGGCGGGCGATACGCAGTATTTT.

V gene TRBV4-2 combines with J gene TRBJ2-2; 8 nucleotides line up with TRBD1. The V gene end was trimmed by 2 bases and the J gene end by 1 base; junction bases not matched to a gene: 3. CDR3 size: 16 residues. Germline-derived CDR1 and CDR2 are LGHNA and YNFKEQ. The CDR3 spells CASSQRGTGNTGELFF. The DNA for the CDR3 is TGTGCCAGCAGCCAAAGAGGGACAGGGAACACCGGGGAGCTGTTTTTT.

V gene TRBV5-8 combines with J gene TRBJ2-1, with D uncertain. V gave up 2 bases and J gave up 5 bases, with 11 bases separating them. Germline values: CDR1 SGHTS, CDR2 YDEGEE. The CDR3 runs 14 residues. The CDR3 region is CASSFPARDNEQFF. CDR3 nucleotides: TGTGCCAGCAGCTTCCCGGCCCGGGACAATGAGCAGTTCTTC.

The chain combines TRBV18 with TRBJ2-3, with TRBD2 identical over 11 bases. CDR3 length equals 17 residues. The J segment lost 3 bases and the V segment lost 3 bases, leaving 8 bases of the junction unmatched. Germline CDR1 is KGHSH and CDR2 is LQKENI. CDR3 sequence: CASSPPLAGVLTDTQYF. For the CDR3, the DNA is TGTGCCAGCTCACCCCCACTAGCGGGAGTCCTTACAGATACGCAGTATTTT. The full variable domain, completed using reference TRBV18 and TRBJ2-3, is NAGVMQNPRHLVRRRGQEARLRCSPMKGHSHVYWYRQLPEEGLKFMVYLQKENIIDESGMPKERFSAEFPKEGPSILRIQQVVRGDSAAYFCASSPPLAGVLTDTQYFGPGTRLTVL.